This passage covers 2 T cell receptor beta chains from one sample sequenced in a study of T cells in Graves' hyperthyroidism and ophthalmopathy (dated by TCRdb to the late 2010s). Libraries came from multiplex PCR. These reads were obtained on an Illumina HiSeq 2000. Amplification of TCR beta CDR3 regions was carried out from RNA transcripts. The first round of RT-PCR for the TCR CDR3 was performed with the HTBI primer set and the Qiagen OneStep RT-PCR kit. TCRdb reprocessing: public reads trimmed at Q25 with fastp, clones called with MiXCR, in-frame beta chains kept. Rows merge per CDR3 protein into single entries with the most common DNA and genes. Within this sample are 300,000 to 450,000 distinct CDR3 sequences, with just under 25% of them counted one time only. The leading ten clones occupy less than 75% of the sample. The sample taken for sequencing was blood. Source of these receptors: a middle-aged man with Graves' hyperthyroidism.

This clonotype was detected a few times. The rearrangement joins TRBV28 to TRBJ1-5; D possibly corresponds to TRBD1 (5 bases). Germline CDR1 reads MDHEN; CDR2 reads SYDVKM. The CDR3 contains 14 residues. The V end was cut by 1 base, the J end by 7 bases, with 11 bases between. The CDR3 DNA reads TGTGCCAGCAGTTTATACCAGGGTAGCCAGCCCCAGCATTTT. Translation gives CASSLYQGSQPQHF.

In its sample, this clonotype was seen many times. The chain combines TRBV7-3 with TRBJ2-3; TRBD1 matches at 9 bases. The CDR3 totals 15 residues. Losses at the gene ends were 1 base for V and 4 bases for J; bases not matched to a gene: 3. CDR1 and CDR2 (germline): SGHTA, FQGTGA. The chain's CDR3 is CASSLMGQGSDTQYF. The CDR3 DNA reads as TGTGCCAGCAGCTTAATGGGACAGGGTTCAGATACGCAGTATTTT.